This T cell receptor beta chain was recovered during a study of CD8 T cells in Susac syndrome. Negative isolation was applied to CD8+ and CD4+ T cells, and FACS enrichment was applied to TEMRA cells. With regard to this clonotype: Its matching antigen is unknown.

The length of the CDR3 is 17 residues. After removal of 6 bases from V and 9 bases from J, the junction contained 20 bases not matched to a gene. Germline CDR1 and CDR2: DFQATT and SNEGSKA (reference sequence). RNA amounts of roughly 0.45 to 1 ug underwent reverse transcription with random hexamers. It was immunoSEQ multiplex PCR that amplified TCR beta CDR3 across 54 Vbeta and 13 Jbeta. MiXCR, applied by TCRdb to the immunoSEQ multiplex PCR reads, yields one record per CDR3 protein. Among about 160,000 distinct CDR3 sequences listed, approximately 93% were seen once. Study-level results: Individuals included in the TCR sequencing and HLA analysis were acknowledged by the study to be relatively few in number.

The sequenced sample was CD4+ T cells from PBMCs. This rearrangement joins TRBV20-1 to TRBJ2-1; TRBD2 matches at 10 bases. The sequence was collected from a human donor with multiple sclerosis. CDR3 DNA: TGCAGTGCCCTTCCTCATCTTCCTAGCGGGAGATGGGGTGAGCAGTTCTTC. This codes for CSALPHLPSGRWGEQFF.